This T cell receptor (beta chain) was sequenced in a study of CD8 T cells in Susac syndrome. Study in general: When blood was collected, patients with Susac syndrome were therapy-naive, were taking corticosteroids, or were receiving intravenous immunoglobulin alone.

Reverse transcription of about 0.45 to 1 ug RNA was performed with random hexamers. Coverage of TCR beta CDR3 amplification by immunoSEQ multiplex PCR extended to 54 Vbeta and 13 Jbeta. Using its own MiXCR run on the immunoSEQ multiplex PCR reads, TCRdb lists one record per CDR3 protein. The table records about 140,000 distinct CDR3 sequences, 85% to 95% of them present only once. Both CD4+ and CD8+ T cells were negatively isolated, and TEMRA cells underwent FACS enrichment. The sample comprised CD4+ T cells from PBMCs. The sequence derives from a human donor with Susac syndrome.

This CDR3 reads CSTGEGGYTF. The CDR3 DNA reads TGCAGCACGGGGGAGGGTGGCTACACCTTC. The V and J genes are TRBV29-1 and TRBJ1-2, with D possibly being TRBD1 (5 bases). The CDR3 runs 10 residues. Trimming took 8 bases from V and 7 from J, leaving 11 bases between them. In germline, CDR1 is SQVTM, CDR2 ANQGSEA.